Listed below are T cell receptor beta chains from one sample, sequenced in a study of post-analysis software for immune sequencing data. TCRdb reprocessed the PCR reads via MiXCR and lists one record per CDR3 protein. The data show 750,000 to 950,000 distinct CDR3 sequences, around 53% seen once. The sequencing input was blood. These receptor sequences come from a girl between 10 and 17 years old with multiple sclerosis. CDR3s include the opening cysteine and the closing phenylalanine or tryptophan.

V gene: TRBV18
CDR3 protein: CASSPPAGGPQYF

V gene: TRBV3-1
CDR3 protein: CASSQLAEETQYF

V gene: TRBV29-1
CDR3 protein: CSATGTAVVETQYF

V gene: TRBV20-1
CDR3 protein: CSARRVAGYEQYF

V gene: TRBV7-2
CDR3 protein: CASSLEFGEQYF

V gene: TRBV5-6
CDR3 protein: CASSRGGDSPPHF

V gene: TRBV6-5
CDR3 protein: CASSYLSSNEQFF

V gene: TRBV2
CDR3 protein: CASLKEGAFSYEQYF

V gene: TRBV6-5
CDR3 protein: CASSYSTSGASTDTQYF

V gene: TRBV7-2
CDR3 protein: CASRQGARNEQYF

V gene: TRBV6-5
CDR3 protein: CASSLAGDVGYEQYF

V gene: TRBV27
CDR3 protein: CASRPKQGFSVVGYTF

V gene: TRBV29-1
CDR3 protein: CSVVGTQYNEQFF

V gene: TRBV11-3
CDR3 protein: CASSLDTAGSEQYF

V gene: TRBV5-1
CDR3 protein: CASSRRQGSATDTQYF

V gene: TRBV28
CDR3 protein: CSSGRVHEQYF

V gene: TRBV7-8
CDR3 protein: CASSLVEAGVYEQYF

V gene: TRBV14
CDR3 protein: CASSHPRDGSYGYTF

V gene: TRBV7-9
CDR3 protein: CASSFYPSYNEQFF

V gene: TRBV6-1
CDR3 protein: CASSPDVIVEEQFF

V gene: TRBV29-1
CDR3 protein: CSVELREIGFNEQFF

V gene: TRBV27
CDR3 protein: CASSLSFTGAPVDTGELFF

V gene: TRBV7-6
CDR3 protein: CASSLGARDREETQYF

V gene: TRBV5-4
CDR3 protein: CASSLIGGGWETQYF

V gene: TRBV4-1
CDR3 protein: CASSQVDMGFYTGELFF

V gene: TRBV3-1
CDR3 protein: CASSQDTRYEQYF

V gene: TRBV7-6
CDR3 protein: CASSLDPSGRLNEQYF

V gene: TRBV20-1
CDR3 protein: CSAPGQKYGYTF

V gene: TRBV15
CDR3 protein: CATSRGGQESQPQHF